A single sample gave rise to the 11 T cell receptor beta chains below, sequenced in a study of yellow fever vaccine responses in identical twins. Each CDR3 protein gets one entry after TCRdb re-called the RT-PCR reads with MiXCR. The sample has about 6,900 distinct CDR3 sequences, around 84% seen once. The sequences come from T cells from blood (PBMCs), unsorted or a sorted subset (not recorded which), collected before or after yellow fever vaccination (not recorded which). These receptor sequences come from a woman younger than 35 who received the yellow fever vaccine.

The chain links TRBV5-6 to TRBJ2-3; perhaps TRBD1 as D (5 bases). Germline V lookup: CDR1 SGHDT, CDR2 YYEEEE. The CDR3 totals 15 residues. V was clipped by 2 bases and J by 4 bases, with 14 bases between them. CDR3 in amino acids: CASSLTTTVSDTQYF. CDR3 nucleotide sequence: TGTGCCAGCAGCTTAACTACGACAGTTTCAGATACGCAGTATTTT. The variable domain in full, with the rest retrieved from reference TRBV5-6 and TRBJ2-3, is DAGVTQSPTHLIKTRGQQVTLRCSPKSGHDTVSWYQQALGQGPQFIFQYYEEEERQRGNFPDRFSGHQFPNYSSELNVNALLLGDSALYLCASSLTTTVSDTQYFGPGTRLTVL.

The gene calls are TRBV11-2 and TRBJ2-3, with D perhaps matching TRBD2 (6 bases). CDR3 size: 19 residues. CDR1 is SGHAT, CDR2 FQNNGV, per germline. The V end lost 5 bases, the J end lost 2 bases, and 26 bases lay between the germline ends. CDR3 nucleotides: TGTGCCAGCAGCACCCCGGTCGACTACGGGACGGGAGTCACAGATACGCAGTATTTT. Protein sequence: CASSTPVDYGTGVTDTQYF.

The gene calls are TRBV28 and TRBJ2-3; 7 bases align to TRBD1. There are 15 residues in the CDR3. The germline V gene encodes CDR1 MDHEN and CDR2 SYDVKM. Trimming at V came to 4 bases and at J to 2 bases, leaving 6 bases not matched to a gene. CDR3 sequence: CASSYRGRFTDTQYF. CDR3 DNA: TGTGCCAGCAGTTACAGGGGAAGGTTCACAGATACGCAGTATTTT. The complete variable domain, with remaining parts taken from reference TRBV28 and TRBJ2-3, reads DVKVTQSSRYLVKRTGEKVFLECVQDMDHENMFWYRQDPGLGLRLIYFSYDVKMKEKGDIPEGYSVSREKKERFSLILESASTNQTSMYLCASSYRGRFTDTQYFGPGTRLTVL.

The chain is built from TRBV23-1 and TRBJ2-7, with TRBD1 identical over 8 bases. TRBV23-1 is an ORF for which the function is uncertain. This CDR3 is built from 14 residues. Trimming took 7 bases from V and 5 from J; bases not matched to a gene: 10. Written as DNA, the CDR3 is TGCGCCAGCAACGAAACCAGGGGGCCCCACGAGCAGTACTTC. Translating gives CASNETRGPHEQYF.

CDR3 region: CASVGSSYNEQFF. The CDR3, as DNA: TGTGCCAGCGTCGGAAGCTCCTACAATGAGCAGTTCTTC. The chain carries TRBV27 and TRBJ2-1, with D hard to call. Trimming stripped 8 bases from V and 0 bases from J, with 8 bases between. This CDR3 has 13 residues. The V gene's germline CDR1 is MNHEY and CDR2 SMNVEV (reference sequence).

This clonotype was picked up a small number of times. The chain combines TRBV10-3 with TRBJ1-2; 7 nucleotides match TRBD1. CDR1 is ENHRY, CDR2 SYGVKD, per germline. The V segment lost 4 bases and the J segment 8 bases; nucleotides outside the gene matches: 7. CDR3 length: 13 residues. The CDR3 loop is CAISGTGTEGYTF. The CDR3 nucleotides read TGTGCCATCAGTGGGACAGGTACCGAAGGCTACACCTTC.

This rearrangement joins TRBV3-1 to TRBJ2-7; 7 positions agree with TRBD2. Germline trimming cut 4 bases from V and 2 bases from J; bases unmatched to any gene: 8. The CDR3 covers 15 residues. Germline V gene sequence: CDR1 LGHDT, CDR2 YNNKEL (reference sequence). The CDR3 loop is CASSPTSLPTYEQYF. The CDR3 nucleotides read TGTGCCAGCAGCCCGACTAGCCTCCCGACCTACGAGCAGTACTTC.

The chain employs TRBV29-1 and TRBJ2-2, with 7 bases that match TRBD1. Germline V gives CDR1 SQVTM, CDR2 ANQGSEA. CDR3 length equals 13 residues. V shed 7 bases and J 2 bases; nucleotides not matched to a gene: 4. In nucleotides, the CDR3 is TGCAGCGCCGACAGGGCCAACACCGGGGAGCTGTTTTTT. This translates into CSADRANTGELFF.

The V gene is TRBV6-2 or TRBV6-3, the J gene TRBJ2-3; tentative D call: TRBD1 (6 bases). Germline values: CDR1 MNHEY, CDR2 SVGEGT. V gave up 2 bases and J gave up 4 bases, with 13 bases separating them. The CDR3 loop spans 15 amino acids. In DNA form, the CDR3 reads TGTGCCAGCAGTTACACAGGGTCCGCCTCAGATACGCAGTATTTT. It is translated as CASSYTGSASDTQYF.

This clonotype occurred once. V and J are TRBV30 and TRBJ2-7, with D possibly being TRBD2 (5 bases). CDR3 length: 12 amino acids. Trimming removed 3 bases from V and 2 bases from J, with 8 bases in between. Germline V lookup: CDR1 GTSNPN, CDR2 SVGIG (reference sequence). In nucleotides, the CDR3 is TGTGCCTGGAGGACCGGGACCTACGAGCAGTACTTC. The encoded protein is CAWRTGTYEQYF.

This clonotype is deemed large. The V call is TRBV29-1, the J call TRBJ1-5, with 7 bases identical to TRBD1. V gave up 7 bases and J gave up 4 bases; unmatched junction bases: 7. Germline CDR1 is SQVTM and CDR2 is ANQGSEA. The CDR3 is 13 residues long. The CDR3 here is CSAQGPGNQPQHF. The CDR3 DNA follows: TGCAGCGCACAGGGGCCGGGGAATCAGCCCCAGCATTTT.